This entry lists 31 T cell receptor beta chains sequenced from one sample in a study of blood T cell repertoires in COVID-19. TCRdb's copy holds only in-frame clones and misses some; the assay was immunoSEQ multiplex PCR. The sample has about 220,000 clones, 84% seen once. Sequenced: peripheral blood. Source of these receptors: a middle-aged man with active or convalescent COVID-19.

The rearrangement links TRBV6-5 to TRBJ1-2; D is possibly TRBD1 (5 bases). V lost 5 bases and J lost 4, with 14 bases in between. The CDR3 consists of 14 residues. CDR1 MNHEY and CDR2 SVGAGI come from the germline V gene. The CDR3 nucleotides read TGTGCCAGCAGTACCAGGACACCGAGCTATGGCTACACCTTC. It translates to CASSTRTPSYGYTF.

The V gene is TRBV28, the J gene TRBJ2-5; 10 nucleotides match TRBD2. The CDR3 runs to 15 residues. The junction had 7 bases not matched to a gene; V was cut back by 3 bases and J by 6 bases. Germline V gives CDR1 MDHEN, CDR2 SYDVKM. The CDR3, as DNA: TGTGCCAGCAGTTTGGGTAGCGGGGGGACCCAGACCCAGTACTTC. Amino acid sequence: CASSLGSGGTQTQYF.

CDR3 nucleotides: TGTGCCAGCTCACCATTGGGCGGCAATCAGCCCCAGCATTTT. It encodes CASSPLGGNQPQHF. The rearrangement links TRBV18 to TRBJ1-5; D unclear. Trimming stripped 2 bases from V and 2 bases from J, with 7 bases between. The CDR3 spans 14 residues. CDR1 and CDR2 from the germline V gene are KGHSH and LQKENI.

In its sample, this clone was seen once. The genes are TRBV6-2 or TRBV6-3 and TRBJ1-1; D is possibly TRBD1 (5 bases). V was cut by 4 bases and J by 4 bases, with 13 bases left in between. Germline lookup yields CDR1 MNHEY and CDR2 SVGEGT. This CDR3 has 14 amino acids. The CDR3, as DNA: TGTGCCAGCAGTTTGGGACTTTCTGGCACTGAAGCTTTCTTT. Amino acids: CASSLGLSGTEAFF.

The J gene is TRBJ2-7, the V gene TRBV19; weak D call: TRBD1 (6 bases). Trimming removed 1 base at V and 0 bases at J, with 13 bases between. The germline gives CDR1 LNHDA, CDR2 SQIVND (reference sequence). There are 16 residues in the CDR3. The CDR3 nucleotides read TGTGCCAGTAGTATAGTTGGGGACATGTACTCCTACGAGCAGTACTTC. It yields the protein CASSIVGDMYSYEQYF.

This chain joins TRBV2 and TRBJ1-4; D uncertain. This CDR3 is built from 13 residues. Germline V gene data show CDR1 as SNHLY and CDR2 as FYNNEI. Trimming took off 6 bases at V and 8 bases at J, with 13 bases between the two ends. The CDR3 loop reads CASRRVLREKLFF. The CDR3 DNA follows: TGTGCCAGCAGACGGGTATTAAGGGAAAAACTGTTTTTT.

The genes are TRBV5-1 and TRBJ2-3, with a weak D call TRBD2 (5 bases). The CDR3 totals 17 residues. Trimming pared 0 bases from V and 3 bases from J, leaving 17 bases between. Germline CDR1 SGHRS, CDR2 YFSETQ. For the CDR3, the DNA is TGCGCCAGCAGCTTGGTAAGGGAGACCTTTACTACAGATACGCAGTATTTT. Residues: CASSLVRETFTTDTQYF.

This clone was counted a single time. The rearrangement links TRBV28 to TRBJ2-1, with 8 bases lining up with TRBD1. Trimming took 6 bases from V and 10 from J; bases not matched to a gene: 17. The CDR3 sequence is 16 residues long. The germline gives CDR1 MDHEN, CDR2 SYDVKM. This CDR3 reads CASSSGGVQGAVEQFF. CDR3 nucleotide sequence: TGTGCCAGCAGCTCCGGCGGCGTGCAGGGGGCGGTGGAGCAGTTCTTC.

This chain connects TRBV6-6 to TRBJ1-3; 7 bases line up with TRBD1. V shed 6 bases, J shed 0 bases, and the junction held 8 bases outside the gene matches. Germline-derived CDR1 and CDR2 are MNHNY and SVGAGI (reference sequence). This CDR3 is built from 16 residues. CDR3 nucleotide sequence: TGTGCCAGCAGACGACAGGGTGAGGACTCTGGAAACACCATATATTTT. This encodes CASRRQGEDSGNTIYF.

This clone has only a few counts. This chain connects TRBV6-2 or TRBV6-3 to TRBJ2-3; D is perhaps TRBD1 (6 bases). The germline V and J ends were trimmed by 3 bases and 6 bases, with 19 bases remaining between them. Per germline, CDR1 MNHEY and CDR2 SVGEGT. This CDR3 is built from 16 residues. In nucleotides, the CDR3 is TGTGCCAGCAGTTATCCAAGGACAGTATCGGCTGATACGCAGTATTTT. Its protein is CASSYPRTVSADTQYF.

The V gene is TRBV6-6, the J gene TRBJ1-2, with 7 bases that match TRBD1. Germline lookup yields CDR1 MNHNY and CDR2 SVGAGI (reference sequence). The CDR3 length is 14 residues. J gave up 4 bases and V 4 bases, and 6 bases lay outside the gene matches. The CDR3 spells CASSFRTGAYGYTF. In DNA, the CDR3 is TGTGCCAGCAGTTTCAGGACAGGCGCCTATGGCTACACCTTC.

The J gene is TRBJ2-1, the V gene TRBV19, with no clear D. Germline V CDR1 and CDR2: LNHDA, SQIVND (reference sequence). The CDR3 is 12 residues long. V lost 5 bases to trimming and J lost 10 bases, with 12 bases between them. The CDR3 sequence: CASSHRSREQFF. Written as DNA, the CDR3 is TGTGCCAGTAGTCATCGGTCCAGGGAGCAGTTCTTC.

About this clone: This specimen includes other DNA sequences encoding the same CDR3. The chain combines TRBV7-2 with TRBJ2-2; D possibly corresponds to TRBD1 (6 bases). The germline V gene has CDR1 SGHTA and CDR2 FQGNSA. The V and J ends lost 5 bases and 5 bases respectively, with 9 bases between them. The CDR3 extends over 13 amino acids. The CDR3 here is CASSLQGTGELFF. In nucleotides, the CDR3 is TGTGCCAGCAGCCTTCAGGGGACCGGGGAGCTGTTTTTT.

CDR3 sequence: CASSYRAGGTSSPLHF. CDR3 sequence (DNA): TGTGCCAGCAGTTACAGGGCAGGAGGGACCAGTTCACCCCTCCACTTT. This sequence joins TRBV6-6 and TRBJ1-6, with a weak D call TRBD1 (5 bases). CDR3 length equals 16 residues. Deletions cut 2 bases from V and 9 bases from J, with 17 bases between. Germline CDR1 and CDR2: MNHNY and SVGAGI (reference sequence).

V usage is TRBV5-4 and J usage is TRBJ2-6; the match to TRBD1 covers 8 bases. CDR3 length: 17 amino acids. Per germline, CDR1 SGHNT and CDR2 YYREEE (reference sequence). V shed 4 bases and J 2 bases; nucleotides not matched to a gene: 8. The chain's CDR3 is CASSASQGAAGANVLTF. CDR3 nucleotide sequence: TGTGCCAGCAGCGCCAGCCAGGGGGCAGCTGGGGCCAACGTCCTGACTTTC. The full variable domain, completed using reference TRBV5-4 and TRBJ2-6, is ETGVTQSPTHLIKTRGQQVTLRCSSQSGHNTVSWYQQALGQGPQFIFQYYREEENGRGNFPPRFSGLQFPNYSSELNVNALELDDSALYLCASSASQGAAGANVLTFGAGSRLTVL.

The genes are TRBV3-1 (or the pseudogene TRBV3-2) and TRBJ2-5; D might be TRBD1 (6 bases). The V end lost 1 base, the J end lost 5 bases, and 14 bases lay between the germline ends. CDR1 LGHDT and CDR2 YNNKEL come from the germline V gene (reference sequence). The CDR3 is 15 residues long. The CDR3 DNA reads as TGTGCCAGCAGCCAAGTGGACAGTGAATATGAGACCCAGTACTTC. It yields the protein CASSQVDSEYETQYF.

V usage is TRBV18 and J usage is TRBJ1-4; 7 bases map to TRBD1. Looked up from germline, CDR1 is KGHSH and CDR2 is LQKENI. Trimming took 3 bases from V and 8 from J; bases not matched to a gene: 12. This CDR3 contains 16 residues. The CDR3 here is CASSPTATGPGEKLFF. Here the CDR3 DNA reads TGTGCCAGCTCACCTACAGCGACAGGGCCAGGGGAAAAACTGTTTTTT.

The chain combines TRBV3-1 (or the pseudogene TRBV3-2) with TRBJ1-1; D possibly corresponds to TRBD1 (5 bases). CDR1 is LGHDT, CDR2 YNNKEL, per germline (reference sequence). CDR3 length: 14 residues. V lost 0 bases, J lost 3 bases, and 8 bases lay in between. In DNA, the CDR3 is TGTGCCAGCAGCCAAGATGTAGGGGACACTGAAGCTTTCTTT. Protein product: CASSQDVGDTEAFF.

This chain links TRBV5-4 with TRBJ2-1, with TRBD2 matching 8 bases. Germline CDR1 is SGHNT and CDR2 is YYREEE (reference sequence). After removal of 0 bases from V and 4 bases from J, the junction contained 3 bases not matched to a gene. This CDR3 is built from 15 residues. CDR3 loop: CASSLDLAGYNEQFF. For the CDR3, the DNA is TGTGCCAGCAGCTTGGATCTAGCGGGTTACAATGAGCAGTTCTTC.

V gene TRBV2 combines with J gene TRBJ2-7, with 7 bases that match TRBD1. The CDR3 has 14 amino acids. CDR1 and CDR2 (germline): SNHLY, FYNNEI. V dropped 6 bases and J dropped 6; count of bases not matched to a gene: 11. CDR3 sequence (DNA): TGTGCCAGCAGGGTAGGGGGACAGTGGAGCGAGCAGTACTTC. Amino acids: CASRVGGQWSEQYF.

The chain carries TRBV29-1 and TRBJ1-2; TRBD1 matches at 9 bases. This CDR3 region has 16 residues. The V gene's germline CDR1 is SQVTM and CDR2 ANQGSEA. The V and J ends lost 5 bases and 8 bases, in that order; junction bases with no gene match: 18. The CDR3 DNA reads TGCAGCGTTCCGGAATTCAGGGACAGGGCGCGAGGCGGCTACACCTTC. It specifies CSVPEFRDRARGGYTF.

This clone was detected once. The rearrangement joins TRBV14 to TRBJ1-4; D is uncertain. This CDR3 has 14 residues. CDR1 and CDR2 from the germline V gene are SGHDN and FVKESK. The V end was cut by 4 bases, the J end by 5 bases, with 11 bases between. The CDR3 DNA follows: TGTGCCAGCAGCCGGAGGTTGGGGAATGAAAAACTGTTTTTT. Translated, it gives CASSRRLGNEKLFF.

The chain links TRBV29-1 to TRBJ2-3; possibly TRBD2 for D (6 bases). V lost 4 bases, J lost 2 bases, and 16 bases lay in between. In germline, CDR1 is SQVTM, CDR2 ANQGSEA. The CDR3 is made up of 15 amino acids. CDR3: CSVAVTGVNTDTQYF. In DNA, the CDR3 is TGCAGCGTTGCTGTGACGGGAGTTAACACAGATACGCAGTATTTT.

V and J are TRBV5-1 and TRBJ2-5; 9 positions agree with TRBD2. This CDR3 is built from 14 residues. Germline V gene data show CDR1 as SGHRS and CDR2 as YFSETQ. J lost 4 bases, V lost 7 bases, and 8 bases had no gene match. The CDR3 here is CASGPGREGETQYF. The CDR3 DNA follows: TGCGCCAGCGGCCCGGGGCGGGAGGGAGAGACCCAGTACTTC.

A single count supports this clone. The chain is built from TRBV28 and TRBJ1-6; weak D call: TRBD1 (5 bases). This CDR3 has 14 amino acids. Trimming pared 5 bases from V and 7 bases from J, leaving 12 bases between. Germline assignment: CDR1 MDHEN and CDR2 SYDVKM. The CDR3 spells CASSHGQGNSPLHF. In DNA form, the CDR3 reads TGTGCCAGCAGTCACGGGCAGGGAAATTCACCCCTCCACTTT.

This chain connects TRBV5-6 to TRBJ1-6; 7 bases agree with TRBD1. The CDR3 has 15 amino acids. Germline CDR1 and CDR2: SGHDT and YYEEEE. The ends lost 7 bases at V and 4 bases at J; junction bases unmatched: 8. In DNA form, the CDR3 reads TGTGCCAGCCGAGAAGGGACAGAATATAATTCACCCCTCCACTTT. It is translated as CASREGTEYNSPLHF.

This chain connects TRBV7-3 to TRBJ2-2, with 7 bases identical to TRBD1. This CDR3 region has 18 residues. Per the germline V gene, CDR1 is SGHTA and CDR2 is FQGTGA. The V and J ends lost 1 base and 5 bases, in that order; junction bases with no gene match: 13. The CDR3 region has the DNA TGTGCCAGCAGCTTAAAAACCCGTAGACAGGGAGAAACCGGGGAGCTGTTTTTT. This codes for CASSLKTRRQGETGELFF.

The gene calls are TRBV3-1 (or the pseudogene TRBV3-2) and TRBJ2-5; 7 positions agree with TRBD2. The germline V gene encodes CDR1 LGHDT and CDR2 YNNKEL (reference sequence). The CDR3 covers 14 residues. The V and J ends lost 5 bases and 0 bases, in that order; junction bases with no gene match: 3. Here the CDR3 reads CASSVRGYQETQYF. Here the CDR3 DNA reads TGTGCCAGCAGCGTGCGGGGGTACCAAGAGACCCAGTACTTC.

The CDR3 DNA follows: TGTGCCAGCAGACTTCGAGACAGGGACGAGACCCAGTACTTC. This sequence encodes CASRLRDRDETQYF. This chain uses TRBV5-6 with TRBJ2-5; 7 nucleotides match TRBD1. Germline lookup yields CDR1 SGHDT and CDR2 YYEEEE. V shed 5 bases, J shed 5 bases, and the junction held 9 bases outside the gene matches. The CDR3 runs to 14 residues.

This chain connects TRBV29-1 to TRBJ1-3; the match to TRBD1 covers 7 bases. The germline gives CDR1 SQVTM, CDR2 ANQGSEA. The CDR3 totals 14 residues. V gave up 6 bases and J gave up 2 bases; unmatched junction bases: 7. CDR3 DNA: TGCAGCGTCGTTTACAGGGGAACTGGAAACACCATATATTTT. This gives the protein CSVVYRGTGNTIYF.

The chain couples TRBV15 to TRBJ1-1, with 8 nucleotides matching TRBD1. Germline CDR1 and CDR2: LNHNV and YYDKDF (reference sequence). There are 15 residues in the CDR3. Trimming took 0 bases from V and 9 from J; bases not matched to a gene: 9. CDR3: CATSRDPGTGSKAFF. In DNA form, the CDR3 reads TGTGCCACCAGCAGAGACCCCGGGACAGGTTCTAAAGCTTTCTTT.